Given below is one TCR beta chain in context. The antigen remains unidentified. TCRdb recomputed calls from the 5' RACE reads with MiXCR, one row per CDR3 protein. The data contain about half a million distinct CDR3 sequences, around a sixth of them singletons. The sample comes from a study of T-cell memory formation after mild COVID-19. General study results and limits: Balance between CD4 and CD8 was seen in clones contracting day 15 to 85, and a CD4+ lean was seen in later expanders. Certain responding clones were present in pre-infection memory, suggesting participation of cross-reactive memory.

Trimming stripped 2 bases from V and 6 bases from J, with 7 bases between. This CDR3 has 12 residues. The germline V gene encodes CDR1 SEHNR and CDR2 FQNEAQ (reference sequence). This chain links TRBV7-9 with TRBJ1-2; no reliable D call. The origin of this receptor is an adult woman who had mild COVID-19 (a few samples of this study predate the infection). Cell type and time point are not known. Material for sequencing was PBMCs or a T cell subset sorted from them (not recorded which). In nucleotides, the CDR3 is TGTGCCAGCAGCTTATCGGTCGATGGCTACACCTTC. Its protein product is CASSLSVDGYTF. Drawing the rest from reference TRBV7-9 and TRBJ1-2, the complete variable domain is DTGVSQNPRHKITKRGQNVTFRCDPISEHNRLYWYRQTLGQGPEFLTYFQNEAQLEKSRLLSDRFSAERPKGSFSTLEIQRTEQGDSAMYLCASSLSVDGYTFGSGTRLTVV.